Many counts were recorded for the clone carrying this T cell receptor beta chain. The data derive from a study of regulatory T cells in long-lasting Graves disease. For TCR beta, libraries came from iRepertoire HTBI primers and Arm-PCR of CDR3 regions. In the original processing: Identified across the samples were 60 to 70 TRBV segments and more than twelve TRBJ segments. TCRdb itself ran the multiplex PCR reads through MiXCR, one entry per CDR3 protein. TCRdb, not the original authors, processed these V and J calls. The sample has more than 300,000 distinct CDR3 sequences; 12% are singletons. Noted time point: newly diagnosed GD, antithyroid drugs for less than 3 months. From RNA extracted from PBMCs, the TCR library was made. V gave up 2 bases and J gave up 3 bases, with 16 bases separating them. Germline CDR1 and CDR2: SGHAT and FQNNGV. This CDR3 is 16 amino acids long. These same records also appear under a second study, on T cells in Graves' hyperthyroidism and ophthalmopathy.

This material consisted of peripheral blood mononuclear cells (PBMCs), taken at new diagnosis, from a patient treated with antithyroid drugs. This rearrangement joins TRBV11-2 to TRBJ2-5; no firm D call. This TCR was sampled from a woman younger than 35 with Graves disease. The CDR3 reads CASSLLVRGYKETQYF. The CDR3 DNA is TGTGCCAGCAGCTTATTGGTACGCGGATATAAAGAGACCCAGTACTTC.